The source of this TCR beta chain is a study of blood T cell repertoires in COVID-19. Study context: The origin of the acute and convalescent COVID-19 samples was the United States, Italy and Spain. T cells, B-cell-depleted T cells, or PBMCs provided the cDNA or gDNA that served as material.

With 8 bases removed from V and 0 bases from J, the gap between germline ends came to 8 bases. The CDR3 spans 14 residues. Per the germline V gene, CDR1 is LGHNT and CDR2 is FRNRAP. In this sample, this clone turned up a few times. The repertoire was sequenced with immunoSEQ multiplex PCR; TCRdb's copy has only in-frame clones and lacks some. The sample lists under 130,000 clones, roughly 80% occurring once. This clonotype originated in a human donor in a cohort sampled during active COVID-19. Sequenced material: peripheral blood. V and J are TRBV12-5 and TRBJ2-6; a possible D gene is TRBD2 (6 bases). CDR3 amino acids: CASRRDSGANVLTF. The CDR3 DNA reads TGTGCTAGTAGGCGGGACTCTGGGGCCAACGTCCTGACTTTC. Combining the CDR3 with reference TRBV12-5 and TRBJ2-6 gives the whole variable domain DARVTQTPRHKVTEMGQEVTMRCQPILGHNTVFWYRQTMMQGLELLAYFRNRAPLDDSGMPKDRFSAEMPDATLATLKIQPSEPRDSAVYFCASRRDSGANVLTFGAGSRLTVL.